This T cell receptor beta chain was sequenced for a study of blood T cell dynamics during melanoma immunotherapy. Trimming pared 6 bases from V and 1 base from J, leaving 17 bases between. The CDR3 covers 16 residues. Germline V lookup: CDR1 KGHSH, CDR2 LQKENI. The assay was immunoSEQ multiplex PCR, and TCRdb's table has in-frame clones only and misses some. This table has 9,000 to 13,000 clones, around nine tenths appearing once. The time point is: pre-treatment baseline. Patients had no prior systemic cancer treatment, immunosuppressants or other active cancers. The source material was blood, sampled from a patient treated with checkpoint blockade. This sequence joins TRBV18 and TRBJ2-3, with a weak D call TRBD1 (9 bases). The clonotype was recovered from a human donor with melanoma. CDR3 loop: CASSTRGDRGTDTQYF. The CDR3 DNA reads TGTGCCAGCTCTACGCGGGGGGACAGGGGCACAGATACGCAGTATTTT.